These T cell receptor beta chains were read from a single sample in a study of T cell changes during pregnancy in multiple sclerosis. The assay was immunoSEQ multiplex PCR, and TCRdb's table has in-frame clones only and misses some. Seen here are roughly 48,000 clones, 88% observed once, and the top ten hold about 1.2%. The sample consisted of CD4+ T cells from peripheral blood mononuclear cells, taken in the second trimester of pregnancy. The receptors shown here come from a female donor with multiple sclerosis, enrolled in a pregnancy study. The CDR3 runs from the conserved cysteine through the conserved F or W. A D gene is named only where the DNA matches it firmly. Clone size is shown for a subset of rows, as once, few, many or a class of expanded clone.

>TRBD2|13|TRBV5-6|.|TRBJ2-5
CASSLAGVRTQYF
TGTGCCAGCAGCTTAGCGGGAGTTAGGACCCAGTACTTC
>TRBD1|14|TRBV29-1|.|TRBJ1-1
CSVEGTASNTEAFF
TGCAGCGTTGAGGGGACAGCTTCAAACACTGAAGCTTTCTTT
>.|10|TRBV29-1|few|TRBJ1-5
CSSLDQPQHF
TGCAGCTCCCTAGATCAGCCCCAGCATTTT
>.|14|TRBV19|.|TRBJ1-5
CASCYSDSNQPQHF
TGTGCCAGTTGTTACTCCGACAGTAATCAGCCCCAGCATTTT
>TRBD2|14|TRBV11-3|.|TRBJ2-2
CASSPGLASGELFF
TGTGCCAGCAGCCCGGGACTAGCTTCGGGGGAGCTGTTTTTT
>TRBD1|14|TRBV6-6|.|TRBJ1-3
CASNRDRTGNTIYF
TGTGCCAGCAACAGGGACAGAACTGGAAACACCATATATTTT
>.|15|TRBV7-9|.|TRBJ1-2
CASSPPEGRNYGYTF
TGTGCCAGCAGCCCCCCGGAGGGTCGTAACTATGGCTACACCTTC
>TRBD1|15|TRBV5-5|.|TRBJ2-7
CASSGPGTASYEQYF
TGTGCCAGCAGCGGACCCGGGACAGCCTCCTACGAGCAGTACTTC
>.|14|TRBV7-2|.|TRBJ2-5
CASSLARGGLTQYF
TGTGCCAGCAGCTTGGCCCGGGGTGGGCTGACCCAGTACTTC
>TRBD1|15|TRBV5-1|once|TRBJ2-2
CASSSQGLGTGELFF
TGCGCCAGCAGCTCACAGGGGCTCGGGACCGGGGAGCTGTTTTTT
>TRBD1|13|TRBV30|.|TRBJ2-5
CAWTRDSQETQYF
TGTGCCTGGACCAGGGACAGCCAAGAGACCCAGTACTTC
>TRBD1|16|TRBV18|.|TRBJ2-4
CASSPPGTGRGNIQYF
TGTGCCAGCTCACCACCCGGGACAGGGAGGGGAAACATTCAGTACTTC
>.|14|TRBV5-4|.|TRBJ2-7
CASSFRTDTYEQYF
TGTGCCAGCAGCTTTAGGACAGACACCTACGAGCAGTACTTC
>TRBD1|15|TRBV30|.|TRBJ2-5
CAWSVLGQGTETQYF
TGTGCCTGGAGTGTACTGGGACAGGGTACGGAGACCCAGTACTTC
>.|13|TRBV30|.|TRBJ1-6
CAWSTDRDSPLHF
TGTGCCTGGAGTACCGACCGGGATTCACCCCTCCACTTT
>TRBD2|15|TRBV19|.|TRBJ2-1
CASSYGGSSYNEQFF
TGTGCCAGTAGTTATGGCGGGAGCTCCTACAATGAGCAGTTCTTC
>.|15|TRBV28|.|TRBJ1-4
CASTVDRSKYEKLFF
TGTGCCAGCACTGTAGATCGGTCCAAGTATGAAAAACTGTTTTTT
>TRBD1|15|TRBV29-1|few|TRBJ1-1
CSVGWDSLMNTEAFF
TGCAGCGTTGGGTGGGACAGCCTTATGAACACTGAAGCTTTCTTT
>.|15|TRBV11-2|.|TRBJ2-3
CASSFGSAITDTQYF
TGTGCCAGCAGCTTTGGTAGTGCCATAACAGATACGCAGTATTTT
>.|16|TRBV7-2|once|TRBJ1-1
CASSLVAGPFGTEAFF
TGTGCCAGCAGCTTAGTAGCCGGCCCGTTTGGCACTGAAGCTTTCTTT
>.|16|TRBV7-2|.|TRBJ1-1
CASSLGGGGGYTEAFF
TGTGCCAGCAGCTTAGGAGGTGGGGGGGGATACACTGAAGCTTTCTTT